Below, one T cell receptor beta chain is given with its context. Using immunoSEQ multiplex PCR, the repertoire was profiled, and TCRdb retains in-frame clones only, with some absent. The table has 200,000 or so clones, over 65% seen once. These donors were members of the roughly 110-subject validation cohort, a group separate from the roughly 700-subject first cohort. These data belong to a study of cytomegalovirus exposure and HLA in healthy donors. Study-level information: The roughly 120 validation repertoires used the same platform as the 550 to 750 first-cohort repertoires, a later analysis reported.

Losses at the gene ends were 5 bases for V and 8 bases for J; bases not matched to a gene: 14. CDR3 size: 16 residues. Germline V gives CDR1 WNHNN, CDR2 SYGVQD (reference sequence). The origin of this receptor is a man younger than 35 in good health and CMV-seropositive. The chain has TRBV10-1 and TRBJ1-5; 8 positions match TRBD1. Sequencing input: PBMCs. The CDR3 sequence: CASSLPWDRSVEPQHF. The CDR3 DNA reads TGCGCCAGCAGTCTACCCTGGGACAGGTCTGTGGAGCCCCAGCATTTT.